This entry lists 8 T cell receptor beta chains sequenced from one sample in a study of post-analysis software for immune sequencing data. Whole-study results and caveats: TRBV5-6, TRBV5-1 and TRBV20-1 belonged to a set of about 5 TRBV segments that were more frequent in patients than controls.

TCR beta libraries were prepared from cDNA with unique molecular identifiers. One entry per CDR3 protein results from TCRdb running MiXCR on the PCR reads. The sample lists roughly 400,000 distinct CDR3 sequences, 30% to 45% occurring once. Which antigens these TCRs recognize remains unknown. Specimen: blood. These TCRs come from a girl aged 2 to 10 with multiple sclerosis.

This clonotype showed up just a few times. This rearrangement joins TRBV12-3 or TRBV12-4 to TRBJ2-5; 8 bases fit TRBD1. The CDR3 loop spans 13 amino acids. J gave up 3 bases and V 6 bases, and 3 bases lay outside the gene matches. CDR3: CASSKGQEETQYF. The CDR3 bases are TGTGCCAGCAGCAAGGGACAGGAAGAGACCCAGTACTTC.

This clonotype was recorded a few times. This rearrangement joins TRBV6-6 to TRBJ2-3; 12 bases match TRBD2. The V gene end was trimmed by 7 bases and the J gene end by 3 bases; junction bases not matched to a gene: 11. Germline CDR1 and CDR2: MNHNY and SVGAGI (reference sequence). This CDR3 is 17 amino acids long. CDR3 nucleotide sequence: TGTGCCAGCATCCACTCGCTAGCGGGAGGGCCGACAGATACGCAGTATTTT. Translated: CASIHSLAGGPTDTQYF.

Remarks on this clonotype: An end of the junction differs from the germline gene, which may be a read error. CDR3 residues: CVSSSLVVVGNEQFF. CDR3 bases: TGTGTCAGCAGCTCCCTGGTTGTGGTTGGGAATGAGCAGTTCTTC. The chain couples TRBV11-2 to TRBJ2-1; D is undetermined. The germline gives CDR1 SGHAT, CDR2 FQNNGV. The CDR3 is 15 residues long.

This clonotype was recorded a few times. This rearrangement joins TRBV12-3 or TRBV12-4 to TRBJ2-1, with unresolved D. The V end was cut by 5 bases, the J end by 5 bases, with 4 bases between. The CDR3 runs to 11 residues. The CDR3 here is CASSVNNEQFF. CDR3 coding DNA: TGTGCCAGCAGTGTCAACAATGAGCAGTTCTTC.

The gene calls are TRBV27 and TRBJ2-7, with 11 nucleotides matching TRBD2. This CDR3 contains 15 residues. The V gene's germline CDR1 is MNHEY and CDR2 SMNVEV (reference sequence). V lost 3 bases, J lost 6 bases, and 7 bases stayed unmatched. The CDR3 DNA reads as TGTGCCAGCAGTTTGGTTAGCGGGGGGGCTCCCGAGCAGTACTTC. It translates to CASSLVSGGAPEQYF.

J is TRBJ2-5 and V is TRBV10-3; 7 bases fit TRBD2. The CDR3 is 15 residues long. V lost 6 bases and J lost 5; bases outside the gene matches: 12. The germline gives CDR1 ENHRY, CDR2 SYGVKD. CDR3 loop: CAIRPGTIQRETQYF. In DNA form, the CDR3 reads TGTGCCATCAGACCCGGGACTATCCAAAGGGAGACCCAGTACTTC.

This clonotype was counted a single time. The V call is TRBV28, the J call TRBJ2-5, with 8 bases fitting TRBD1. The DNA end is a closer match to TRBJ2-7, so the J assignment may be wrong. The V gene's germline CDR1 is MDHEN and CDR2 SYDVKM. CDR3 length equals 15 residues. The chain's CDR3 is CASRVDRGFTYEQYF. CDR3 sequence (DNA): TGTGCCAGCAGAGTTGACAGGGGCTTTACCTACGAGCAGTACTTC.

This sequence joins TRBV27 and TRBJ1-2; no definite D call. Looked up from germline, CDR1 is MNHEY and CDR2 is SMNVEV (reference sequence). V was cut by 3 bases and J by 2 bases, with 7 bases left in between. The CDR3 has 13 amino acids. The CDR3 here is CASSFQQNYGYTF. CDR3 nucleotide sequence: TGTGCCAGCAGTTTTCAGCAGAACTATGGCTACACCTTC.